The 16 T cell receptor beta chains given below trace back to one sample, sequenced in a study of T cell responses to AZD1222 COVID-19 vaccine. TCRdb keeps only in-frame clones here, not all; method: immunoSEQ multiplex PCR. Altogether some 150,000 clones are present, under 95% being singletons, with the ten largest covering around 1.9%. The sample in question was peripheral blood, obtained on day 0 of AZD1222 vaccination. Source of these receptors: an adult in good health.

CDR3 coding DNA: TGCGCCAGCGGGGACGGCGTGACCGCTTTCTTT. Protein: CASGDGVTAFF. J is TRBJ1-1 and V is TRBV10-1; perhaps TRBD1 as D (5 bases). V was pared by 8 bases and J by 11 bases, with 15 bases between. CDR1 and CDR2 from the germline V gene are WNHNN and SYGVQD (reference sequence). The CDR3 loop spans 11 amino acids.

V is TRBV2 and J is TRBJ1-5, with TRBD1 matching over 8 bases. Germline V gene sequence: CDR1 SNHLY, CDR2 FYNNEI. The CDR3 has 15 residues. J gave up 5 bases and V 6 bases, and 9 bases lay outside the gene matches. CDR3 sequence: CASSRQGSRDQPQHF. The CDR3 coding sequence is TGTGCCAGCAGCAGACAGGGGAGTAGAGATCAGCCCCAGCATTTT.

This chain uses TRBV5-1 with TRBJ2-5, with D perhaps assigned TRBD1 or TRBD2 (6 bases each). The CDR3 has 14 amino acids. Trimming pared 1 base from V and 5 bases from J, leaving 12 bases between. From germline, CDR1 is SGHRS and CDR2 YFSETQ. The CDR3 sequence: CASSLREGGETQYF. DNA for the CDR3: TGCGCCAGCAGCTTGCGTGAAGGGGGGGAGACCCAGTACTTC. Supplemented by reference TRBV5-1 and TRBJ2-5, the full variable domain reads KAGVTQTPRYLIKTRGQQVTLSCSPISGHRSVSWYQQTPGQGLQFLFEYFSETQRNKGNFPGRFSGRQFSNSRSEMNVSTLELGDSALYLCASSLREGGETQYFGPGTRLLVL.

This chain links TRBV2 with TRBJ2-3; D gene unclear. CDR3 length: 12 amino acids. CDR1 is SNHLY, CDR2 FYNNEI, per germline. The ends were cut back, 5 bases at V and 7 bases at J, with 10 bases in the middle. In nucleotides, the CDR3 is TGTGCCAGCAGTTTAGACATCCATACGCAGTATTTT. The encoded protein is CASSLDIHTQYF.

The V and J genes are TRBV9 and TRBJ2-1; 8 nucleotides agree with TRBD1. The V and J ends lost 2 bases and 1 base, in that order; junction bases with no gene match: 2. CDR1 and CDR2 (germline): SGDLS, YYNGEE. The CDR3 covers 15 residues. DNA for the CDR3: TGTGCCAGCAGCGTCCACAGGGGGTCCTACAATGAGCAGTTCTTC. Its protein is CASSVHRGSYNEQFF.

The gene calls are TRBV5-1 and TRBJ1-6; 8 bases align to TRBD1. This CDR3 spans 15 amino acids. Trimming cost V 4 bases and J 5 bases; bases outside gene matches: 5. Germline assignment: CDR1 SGHRS and CDR2 YFSETQ. The CDR3 DNA is TGCGCCAGCAGCATCCAGACAGGGGATAATTCACCCCTCCACTTT. This codes for CASSIQTGDNSPLHF.

The genes are TRBV3-1 (or the pseudogene TRBV3-2) and TRBJ2-1; 9 positions match TRBD2. CDR1 and CDR2 (germline): LGHDT, YNNKEL (reference sequence). The length of the CDR3 is 18 residues. V dropped 4 bases and J dropped 0; count of bases not matched to a gene: 10. The CDR3 DNA sequence: TGTGCCAGCAGCCGAGGGCTAGCGGGGACCTACTCCTACAATGAGCAGTTCTTC. Amino acid sequence: CASSRGLAGTYSYNEQFF.

Note on this clone: At the DNA level, this CDR3 is encoded by other sequences in the same sample as well. The chain is built from TRBV2 and TRBJ1-2, with TRBD1 matching over 7 bases. Trimming took 6 bases from V and 4 from J; bases not matched to a gene: 2. The CDR3 runs to 12 residues. CDR1 and CDR2 from the germline V gene are SNHLY and FYNNEI. The CDR3 region is CASRGDSYGYTF. The CDR3 DNA reads TGTGCCAGCAGAGGGGACAGCTATGGCTACACCTTC.

A word on this clone: Other DNA sequences in this sample translate to the same CDR3. The V call is TRBV6-5, the J call TRBJ1-2; D not resolved. The CDR3 spans 13 residues. V was pared by 2 bases and J by 2 bases, with 6 bases between. The V gene's germline CDR1 is MNHEY and CDR2 SVGAGI. CDR3 nucleotide sequence: TGTGCCAGCAGTTACGATCGAAACTATGGCTACACCTTC. Its protein product is CASSYDRNYGYTF.

The rearrangement joins TRBV27 to TRBJ1-2; 9 positions match TRBD1. The CDR3 contains 17 residues. J lost 1 base, V lost 3 bases, and 9 bases had no gene match. In germline, CDR1 is MNHEY, CDR2 SMNVEV (reference sequence). This chain's CDR3 is CASSFFGTGKDNYGYTF. The CDR3 region has the DNA TGTGCCAGCAGTTTCTTCGGGACAGGGAAAGATAACTATGGCTACACCTTC.

The chain couples TRBV7-8 to TRBJ1-5, with TRBD1 matching over 8 bases. Trimming took 5 bases from V and 6 from J; bases not matched to a gene: 3. There are 13 residues in the CDR3. The germline CDR1 and CDR2 sequences are SGHVS and FQNEAQ. As DNA, the CDR3 is TGTGCCAGCAGCAAGACAGGGGTTCAGCCCCAGCATTTT. This encodes CASSKTGVQPQHF. The variable domain in full, with the rest retrieved from reference TRBV7-8 and TRBJ1-5, is GAGVSQSPRYKVAKRGQDVALRCDPISGHVSLFWYQQALGQGPEFLTYFQNEAQLDKSGLPSDRFFAERPEGSVSTLKIQRTQQEDSAVYLCASSKTGVQPQHFGDGTRLSIL.

This clone was detected once. The genes are TRBV6-5 and TRBJ1-2, with 9 bases aligning to TRBD1. V gave up 2 bases and J gave up 2 bases; unmatched junction bases: 3. Looked up from germline, CDR1 is MNHEY and CDR2 is SVGAGI. CDR3 size: 15 residues. The CDR3 protein is CASSYLGTGNYGYTF. The CDR3 coding sequence is TGTGCCAGCAGTTACCTCGGGACAGGGAACTATGGCTACACCTTC.

The V call is TRBV12-3 or TRBV12-4, the J call TRBJ1-4; D gene unclear. This CDR3 is built from 13 residues. V lost 1 base and J lost 5, with 5 bases in between. The CDR3 nucleotides read TGTGCCAGCAGTTTAGGCCTCAATGAAAAACTGTTTTTT. Its protein product is CASSLGLNEKLFF.

The V gene is TRBV9, the J gene TRBJ2-1, with 14 bases identical to TRBD2. With V trimmed by 3 bases and J by 8 bases, 4 bases remained unmatched. CDR1 and CDR2 (germline): SGDLS, YYNGEE. The CDR3 length is 15 residues. The chain's CDR3 is CASSAGLAGEYEQFF. For the CDR3, the DNA is TGTGCCAGCAGCGCGGGACTAGCGGGGGAGTATGAGCAGTTCTTC.

Here the CDR3 reads CASSWNGQTQYF. The CDR3 coding sequence is TGTGCCAGCAGTTGGAATGGGCAGACCCAGTACTTC. The chain is built from TRBV27 and TRBJ2-5; D not resolved. Trimming cost V 4 bases and J 6 bases, with 9 bases left between them. The CDR3 totals 12 residues. CDR1 and CDR2 (germline): MNHEY, SMNVEV (reference sequence).

The chain has TRBV5-4 and TRBJ2-3; a weak D match, TRBD1 (6 bases). The CDR3 totals 15 residues. Deletions cut 0 bases from V and 5 bases from J, with 13 bases between. Germline CDR1 SGHNT, CDR2 YYREEE (reference sequence). The CDR3 sequence: CASSLGWGPEDTQYF. The CDR3 DNA reads TGTGCCAGCAGCTTGGGTTGGGGGCCCGAAGATACGCAGTATTTT.